This TCR beta chain was recovered during a study of response to subunit inactivated influenza vaccine. TCRdb ran MiXCR on the RT-PCR reads and lists one entry per CDR3 protein. The repertoire holds roughly 290,000 distinct CDR3 sequences, with 21% as singletons. CDR1 and CDR2 (germline): SGHTA, FQGNSA. CDR3 length: 14 residues. With 7 bases clipped from V and 2 bases from J, the junction kept 7 bases outside the gene matches. The study, taken as a whole, reports: The authors suggested that every seasonal influenza vaccination recruits few new T cells.

This clonotype was counted a few times. Antigen: not known. This TCR derives from a man aged 50 to 69 who received an inactivated influenza vaccine. The specimen comprised PBMCs from blood, sampled 21 months after vaccination. The chain combines TRBV7-2 with TRBJ2-7; TRBD2 aligns across 8 bases. This chain's CDR3 is CASTPGGPPYEQYF. Written as DNA, the CDR3 is TGTGCCAGCACCCCGGGGGGGCCTCCCTACGAGCAGTACTTC.